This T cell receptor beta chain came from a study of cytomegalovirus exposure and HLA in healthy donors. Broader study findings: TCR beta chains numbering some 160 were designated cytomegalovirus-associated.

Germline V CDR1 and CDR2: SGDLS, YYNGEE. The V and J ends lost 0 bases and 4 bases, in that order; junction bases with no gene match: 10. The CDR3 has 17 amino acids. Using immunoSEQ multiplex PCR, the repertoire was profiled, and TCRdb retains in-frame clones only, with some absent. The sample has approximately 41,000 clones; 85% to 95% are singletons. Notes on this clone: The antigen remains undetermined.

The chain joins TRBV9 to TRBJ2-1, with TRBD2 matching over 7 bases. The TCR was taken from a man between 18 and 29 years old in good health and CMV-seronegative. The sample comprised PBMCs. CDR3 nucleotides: TGTGCCAGCAGCGTAGGTCTAGCGGCGACCCCATACAATGAGCAGTTCTTC. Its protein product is CASSVGLAATPYNEQFF.